The entry that follows covers one TCR beta chain sequence. This entry is derived from a study of shared clonotypes between healthy human individuals. About the research overall: The donor pool was made up of two women and three men aged 18 to 49.

Data came from immunoSEQ multiplex PCR; TCRdb stores just in-frame clones and leaves some out. Here the sample spans about 2 million clones, around 95% being singletons. Participating donors were healthy, HIV-negative adults free of recent acute infections or vaccinations. Sequenced sample: naive CD4+ T cells sorted from blood. As to subset: CD45RA+ positively selected. The TCR sequence derives from a man aged 18 to 30 in good health.

Here the CDR3 DNA reads TGTGCCAGCAGCCTCGGGGCCCATCAAGGGACAGATACGCAGTATTTT. Its protein product is CASSLGAHQGTDTQYF. The chain employs TRBV7-3 and TRBJ2-3; D might be TRBD1 or TRBD2, each matching 5 bases. Between the trimmed V and J ends, which lost 5 bases and 3 bases, there was a span of 18 bases. This CDR3 is built from 16 residues. From germline, CDR1 is SGHTA and CDR2 FQGTGA.